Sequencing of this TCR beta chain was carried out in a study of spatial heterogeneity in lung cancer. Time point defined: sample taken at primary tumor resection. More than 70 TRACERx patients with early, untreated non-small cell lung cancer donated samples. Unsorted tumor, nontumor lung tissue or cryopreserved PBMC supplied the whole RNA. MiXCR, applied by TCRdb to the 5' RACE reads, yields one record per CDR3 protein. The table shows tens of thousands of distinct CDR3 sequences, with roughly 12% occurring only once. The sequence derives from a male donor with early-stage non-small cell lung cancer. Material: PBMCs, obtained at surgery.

CDR3 amino acids: CASRLATSGTSGVTYEQYF. Here the CDR3 DNA reads TGTGCAAGTCGCTTAGCTACTTCCGGGACTAGCGGGGTAACCTACGAGCAGTACTTC. V is TRBV12-2 and J is TRBJ2-7; the table assigns TRBD2, which was not confirmed against the DNA. TRBV12-2 is labeled a pseudogene. The CDR3 sequence is 19 residues long.